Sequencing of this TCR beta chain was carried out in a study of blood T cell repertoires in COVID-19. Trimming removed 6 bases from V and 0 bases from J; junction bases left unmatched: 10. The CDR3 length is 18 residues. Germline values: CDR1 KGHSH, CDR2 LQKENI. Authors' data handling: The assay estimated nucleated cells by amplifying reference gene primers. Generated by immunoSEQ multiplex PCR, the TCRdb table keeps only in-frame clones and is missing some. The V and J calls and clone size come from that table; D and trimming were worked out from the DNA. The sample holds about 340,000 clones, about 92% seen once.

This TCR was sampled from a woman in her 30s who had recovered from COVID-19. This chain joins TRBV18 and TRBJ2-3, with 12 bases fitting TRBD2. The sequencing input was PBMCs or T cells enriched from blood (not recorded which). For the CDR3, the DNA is TGTGCCAGCTCCCTCACTAGCGGGGGGATTACTAGCACAGATACGCAGTATTTT. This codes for CASSLTSGGITSTDTQYF.